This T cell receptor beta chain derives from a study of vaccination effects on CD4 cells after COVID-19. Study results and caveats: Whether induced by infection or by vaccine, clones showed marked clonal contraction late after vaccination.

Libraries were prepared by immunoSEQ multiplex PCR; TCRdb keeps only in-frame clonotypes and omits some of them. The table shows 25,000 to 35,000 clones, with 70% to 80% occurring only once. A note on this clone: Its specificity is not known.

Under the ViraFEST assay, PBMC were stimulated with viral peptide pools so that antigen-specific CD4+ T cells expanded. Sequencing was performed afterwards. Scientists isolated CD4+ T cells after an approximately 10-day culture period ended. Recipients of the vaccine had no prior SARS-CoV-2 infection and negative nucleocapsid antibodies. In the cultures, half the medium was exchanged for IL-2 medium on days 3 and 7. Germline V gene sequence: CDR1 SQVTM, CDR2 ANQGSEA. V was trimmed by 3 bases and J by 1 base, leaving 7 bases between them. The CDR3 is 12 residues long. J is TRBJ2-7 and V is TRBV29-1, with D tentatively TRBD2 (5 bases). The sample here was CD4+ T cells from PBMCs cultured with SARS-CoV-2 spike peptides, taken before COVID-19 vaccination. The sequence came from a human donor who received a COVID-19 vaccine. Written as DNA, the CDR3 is TGCAGCGTTGAGGCGGGTTCCTACGAGCAGTACTTC. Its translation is CSVEAGSYEQYF.